These 15 T cell receptor beta chains came from one sample sequenced in a study of radiotherapy plus CTLA-4 blockade in lung cancer. Generated by immunoSEQ multiplex PCR, the TCRdb table keeps only in-frame clones and is missing some. Of more than 40,000 clones listed, 75% to 85% are singletons. Source: peripheral blood, taken from a patient treated with radiotherapy plus ipilimumab. All receptors come from a human donor with non-small cell lung cancer who had stable disease on radiotherapy plus ipilimumab.

This clone was counted a few times. The chain has TRBV28 and TRBJ2-3; no definite D call. The CDR3 runs 11 residues. The germline V gene encodes CDR1 MDHEN and CDR2 SYDVKM. V lost 4 bases to trimming and J lost 9 bases, with 8 bases between them. The CDR3 bases are TGTGCCAGCAGTTATACAATAACGCAGTATTTT. Translated: CASSYTITQYF.

V is TRBV4-1 and J is TRBJ2-7; the D gene is possibly TRBD1 (6 bases). Germline V gene lookup returns CDR1 MGHRA and CDR2 YSYEKL. The CDR3 runs 14 residues. Trimming shortened V by 2 bases and J by 0 bases, and 8 bases separated the two germline ends. The CDR3 DNA is TGCGCCAGCAGCCAACCAGGGGACTCCTACGAGCAGTACTTC. Translated: CASSQPGDSYEQYF.

This clone was recorded only once. V is TRBV5-1 and J is TRBJ2-2; 10 bases match TRBD1. Germline loops: CDR1 SGHRS, CDR2 YFSETQ. With V trimmed by 8 bases and J by 4 bases, 11 bases remained unmatched. The CDR3 has 16 amino acids. The CDR3 nucleotides read TGCGCCAGTCAAATCCCCGGGACAGGGGCCACCGGGGAGCTGTTTTTT. It yields the protein CASQIPGTGATGELFF.

This chain connects TRBV11-3 to TRBJ2-2, with 7 bases lining up with TRBD1. With V trimmed by 4 bases and J by 5 bases, 16 bases remained unmatched. Germline lookup yields CDR1 SGHNT and CDR2 YENEEA. The CDR3 length is 18 residues. The CDR3 reads CASSSVGQVGRQTGELFF. The CDR3, as DNA: TGTGCCAGCAGCTCCGTCGGACAGGTGGGCCGTCAGACCGGGGAGCTGTTTTTT.

The V and J genes are TRBV4-1 and TRBJ2-5; TRBD1 matches at 12 bases. This CDR3 is 19 amino acids long. V dropped 1 base and J dropped 4; count of bases not matched to a gene: 13. Germline lookup yields CDR1 MGHRA and CDR2 YSYEKL. This CDR3 reads CASSQGRSPGQGARETQYF. DNA of the CDR3: TGCGCCAGCAGCCAAGGCCGCTCCCCGGGACAGGGGGCGAGAGAGACCCAGTACTTC.

This chain links TRBV19 with TRBJ2-3, with a weak D call TRBD2 (6 bases). Trimming stripped 6 bases from V and 6 bases from J, with 10 bases between. The CDR3 spans 12 residues. Germline CDR1 reads LNHDA; CDR2 reads SQIVND (reference sequence). DNA for the CDR3: TGTGCCAGTAGGCAAAGCGGGGATACGCAGTATTTT. Protein: CASRQSGDTQYF.

This chain joins TRBV9 and TRBJ2-1, with D tentatively TRBD1 (6 bases). Trimming shortened V by 4 bases and J by 5 bases, and 22 bases separated the two germline ends. The CDR3 sequence is 17 residues long. Germline CDR1 SGDLS, CDR2 YYNGEE. Written as DNA, the CDR3 is TGTGCCAGCAGCTCGGGTGGGCGAGGGGGTCTAAACAATGAGCAGTTCTTC. As protein: CASSSGGRGGLNNEQFF.

The chain links TRBV12-2 to TRBJ2-1; the D call in the table, TRBD2, was not verified against the DNA. TRBV12-2 is a pseudogene locus. The CDR3 has 15 amino acids. CDR3 sequence reads: CASRSPAGVGNEQFF. CDR3 coding DNA: TGTGCAAGTCGCTCCCCAGCGGGAGTCGGCAATGAGCAGTTCTTC.

The chain links TRBV20-1 to TRBJ1-2; unclear D gene. Per the germline V gene, CDR1 is DFQATT and CDR2 is SNEGSKA (reference sequence). Trimming cost V 5 bases and J 8 bases, with 12 bases left between them. The CDR3 runs 11 residues. The CDR3, as DNA: TGCAGTGCTGAGGTCCTCCGCGGCTACACCTTC. Its protein product is CSAEVLRGYTF.

The genes are TRBV5-1 and TRBJ1-5, with D unresolved. V was trimmed by 1 base and J by 4 bases, leaving 24 bases between them. The germline V gene encodes CDR1 SGHRS and CDR2 YFSETQ. The CDR3 has 19 residues. The CDR3: CASSLSVPGERPLNQPQHF. CDR3 bases: TGCGCCAGCAGCTTGAGCGTCCCCGGGGAGAGGCCCTTGAATCAGCCCCAGCATTTT.

Comment on this clone: One end of the junction is discordant with germline, which a read error may explain. The chain is built from TRBV4-3 and TRBJ2-7; TRBD2 agrees at 9 bases. Germline CDR1 reads LGHNA; CDR2 reads YSLEER. The CDR3 consists of 16 residues. In DNA form, the CDR3 reads TGCGCCAACAGCCAAGATCGGGCTAGCGGGATCTACGAGCAGTACTTC. Encoded protein: CANSQDRASGIYEQYF.

V is TRBV7-2 and J is TRBJ2-5, with TRBD1 matching 9 bases. J was trimmed by 5 bases and V by 4 bases; bases with no gene match: 5. The CDR3 loop spans 14 amino acids. In germline, CDR1 is SGHTA, CDR2 FQGNSA. This CDR3 reads CASSSTGGGETQYF. The CDR3 region has the DNA TGTGCCAGCAGCTCAACAGGGGGCGGTGAGACCCAGTACTTC.

The chain couples TRBV29-1 to TRBJ2-7; 7 nucleotides agree with TRBD2. Germline V lookup: CDR1 SQVTM, CDR2 ANQGSEA. V shed 1 base, J shed 5 bases, and the junction held 14 bases outside the gene matches. The CDR3 spans 16 residues. The CDR3 DNA sequence: TGCAGCGTTGAAGCAGAGTGGGATAGGGGAGGGAACGAGCAGTACTTC. This sequence encodes CSVEAEWDRGGNEQYF.

This chain links TRBV6-4 with TRBJ2-7; D not certain. This CDR3 spans 11 amino acids. Between the trimmed V and J ends, which lost 0 bases and 6 bases, there was a span of 3 bases. Germline V gene data show CDR1 as MRHNA and CDR2 as SNTAGT. CDR3 sequence: CASSDSSEQYF. CDR3 nucleotide sequence: TGTGCCAGCAGTGACTCGAGCGAGCAGTACTTC.

The rearrangement links TRBV19 to TRBJ2-3; 10 bases line up with TRBD2. The germline CDR1 and CDR2 sequences are LNHDA and SQIVND (reference sequence). This CDR3 has 17 amino acids. V lost 5 bases, J lost 2 bases, and 10 bases stayed unmatched. CDR3 amino acids: CASSELAGSRSTDTQYF. For the CDR3, the DNA is TGTGCCAGTAGTGAACTAGCGGGGAGTAGGTCCACAGATACGCAGTATTTT.